This record looks at one T cell receptor beta chain sequence and its context. The sample holds one count of this clone. Its cognate antigen has yet to be identified. Within one base of it there is no much larger clone, and no base qualities were kept. Patients were selected for having adequate residual fresh-frozen tumor tissue and more than two years of available survival data. An isocitrate dehydrogenase mutation was not carried by any of the glioblastoma patients, although molecular status was otherwise variable. PBMC were collected before vaccination, two weeks after the third vaccination, and at tumor progression if tumor progression occurred. The Qiagen DNeasy Blood extraction Kit was used to extract genomic DNA. The data originate from a study of glioma-infiltrating T cells after dendritic cell vaccination listed by TCRdb under 2016. With regard to the full study: The cohort comprised 15 glioblastoma patients from Phase I and II dendritic cell vaccination trials, 9 newly diagnosed and 6 with recurrent disease. Autologous tumor lysate-pulsed dendritic cell vaccination was administered to the patients between about 2002 and 2013. To make the vaccine, monocyte-derived dendritic cells were cultured for under eight days with IL-4 and GM-CSF and then pulsed overnight with autologous tumor lysate. Each patient got three intradermal injections of the dendritic cell vaccine, spaced at biweekly intervals, in the arm below the axilla. Deep sequencing of TCR beta CDR3 regions was used to quantify tumor-infiltrating lymphocyte content and compare tumor and blood repertoires in dendritic cell-vaccinated glioblastoma patients. Survival after dendritic cell vaccination was correlated with TCR sequencing metrics, such as TIL content and the overlap between tumor and blood repertoires.

From the germline V gene, CDR1 is MGHDK and CDR2 is SYGVNS. V drops 7 bases and J drops 2 bases, leaving 11 bases in between. The CDR3, cysteine through phenylalanine, is 13 amino acids long. Kept here is only the CDR3 DNA, which spans 39 bases and is read in frame from base 1. Results the study describes overall, beyond this receptor: TCR clonality showed no direct relationship with survival, which suggests that a diverse polyclonal response may be important. The three-group TCR overlap response model was characterized as speculative, and prospective validation of the model was stated to be required. The cohort was small and heterogeneous, only a few patients had full blood and tumor sets, and even fewer had initial-recurrent tumor pairs. Higher estimated pretreatment TIL content predicted longer time to progression and overall survival after dendritic cell vaccination.

TCRB CDR3 regions were amplified from approximately 2 ug genomic DNA, or all available DNA if less, using the immunoSEQ assay. The multiplex PCR employed 60 forward primers targeting TCR V beta segments and 13 reverse primers targeting J beta segments. To estimate the number of reads per starting template, synthetic control templates were added to each sample at limiting dilution. Sequencing produced 87 bp reads on the Illumina HiSeq System. Per the authors' processing: PCR and sequencing errors were removed by a nearest neighbor algorithm that merged closely related sequences. TCR overlap was measured as the percentage of unique tumor TCR beta sequences that were also present in the peripheral blood of the same patient. This is the immuneACCESS table as TCRdb keeps it, with only in-frame sequences that have V and J called. A part of the clones is gone; compared with another copy, unresolved V genes explain less than half, and the rest is unexplained. V, J and clone size derive from that table, while D and trimming were established from the DNA sequence. In all, the sample holds about 73,000 clones, and around 79% of those were seen once. The ten biggest clones cover around 2.3% of the sample.

The rearrangement joined TRBV25-1 to TRBJ1-1, with the D gene not confidently named. The sample in question was blood, obtained before dendritic cell vaccination. This receptor was obtained from a human donor with glioblastoma. The nucleotides are TGTGCCAGCAAGAGGTCCGGCAACACTGAAGCTTTCTTT. This sequence encodes CASKRSGNTEAFF.